This T cell receptor beta chain emerged from a study of T cells in localized non-small cell lung cancer. Study conclusions and caveats: Appearance in adjacent lung was seen for a median about 58 of the top 100 tumor clones. Greater blood T cell density accompanied longer overall survival. Uninvolved nearby lung showed the greatest T cell clonality, exceeding that found in tumor.

This clone was seen only once. Its antigen is as yet unknown. Method: immunoSEQ multiplex PCR; TCRdb's copy keeps in-frame clones and lacks some. The sample includes fewer than 30,000 clones, approximately 88% of them seen just once. Germline lookup yields CDR1 ENHRY and CDR2 SYGVKD. The V and J ends lost 0 bases and 1 base, in that order; junction bases with no gene match: 2. CDR3 length: 16 amino acids. This clonotype was obtained from a man aged 40-75 years with stage II lung adenocarcinoma. The gene calls are TRBV10-3 and TRBJ2-5; 10 nucleotides align to TRBD2. The sequences come from PBMCs, collected before any cancer treatment. In nucleotides, the CDR3 is TGTGCCATCAGTGAGTCGGTAGCGGGGGGCCAAGAGACCCAGTACTTC. This translates into CAISESVAGGQETQYF.